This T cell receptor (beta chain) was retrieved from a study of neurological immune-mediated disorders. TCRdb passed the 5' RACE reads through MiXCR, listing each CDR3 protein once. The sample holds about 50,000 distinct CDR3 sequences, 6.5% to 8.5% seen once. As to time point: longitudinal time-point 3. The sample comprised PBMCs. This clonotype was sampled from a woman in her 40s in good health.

CDR3 sequence (DNA): TGCAGTGCTAGGAGGACAGGTCCCCTCCAAGAGACCCAGTACTTC. Translating gives CSARRTGPLQETQYF. This sequence joins TRBV20-1 and TRBJ2-5; 7 nucleotides line up with TRBD1. CDR1 and CDR2 (germline): DFQATT, SNEGSKA (reference sequence). The V and J ends lost 3 bases and 1 base, in that order; junction bases with no gene match: 8. This CDR3 region has 15 residues.